The 18 T cell receptor beta chains below come from one sample, sequenced in a study of shared clonotypes between healthy human individuals. Using immunoSEQ multiplex PCR, the repertoire was profiled, and TCRdb retains in-frame clones only, with some absent. Of roughly 2.6 million clones in the sample, 85% to 95% are singletons; the top ten hold more than 0.12%. Sequenced: naive CD4+ T cells sorted from blood. Subset here: CD45RA+ positively selected. These receptors originate from a man aged 18-30 years in good health.

The V and J genes are TRBV4-1 and TRBJ2-1; 8 nucleotides agree with TRBD2. Germline CDR1 MGHRA, CDR2 YSYEKL. V lost 0 bases and J lost 3; bases outside the gene matches: 16. CDR3 length equals 20 residues. This chain's CDR3 is CASSQDLGAGAGVVYNEQFF. CDR3 nucleotide sequence: TGCGCCAGCAGCCAAGATCTTGGGGCTGGAGCGGGGGTAGTCTACAATGAGCAGTTCTTC.

This chain uses TRBV11-2 with TRBJ2-1, with TRBD2 identical over 10 bases. The V segment lost 1 base and the J segment 8 bases; nucleotides outside the gene matches: 8. The germline gives CDR1 SGHAT, CDR2 FQNNGV. There are 16 residues in the CDR3. This CDR3 reads CASSLGPGLASDEQFF. CDR3 coding DNA: TGTGCCAGCAGCTTAGGACCGGGACTAGCGTCCGATGAGCAGTTCTTC.

The chain carries TRBV18 and TRBJ1-2; possibly TRBD1 for D (6 bases). From germline, CDR1 is KGHSH and CDR2 LQKENI. The CDR3 length is 15 residues. Trimming cost V 2 bases and J 5 bases, with 15 bases left between them. The CDR3 is CASSPSRDTIYGYTF. In DNA, the CDR3 is TGTGCCAGCTCACCATCCCGGGACACCATTTATGGCTACACCTTC.

V is TRBV5-1 and J is TRBJ2-7; 8 nucleotides align to TRBD1. The J segment lost 3 bases and the V segment lost 5 bases, leaving 7 bases of the junction unmatched. This CDR3 spans 14 amino acids. Germline CDR1 and CDR2: SGHRS and YFSETQ. CDR3 residues: CASRRTGGIYEQYF. The CDR3 bases are TGCGCCAGCAGACGAACAGGGGGGATCTACGAGCAGTACTTC.

The rearrangement joins TRBV5-4 to TRBJ2-3, with TRBD2 as a possible D gene (5 bases). The V and J ends lost 4 bases and 2 bases respectively, with 11 bases between them. This CDR3 spans 14 amino acids. Germline values: CDR1 SGHNT, CDR2 YYREEE (reference sequence). This CDR3 is CASSGLAPTDTQYF. As DNA, the CDR3 is TGTGCCAGCAGCGGTCTAGCACCCACAGATACGCAGTATTTT.

The table lists this clone with a count of one. The CDR3 DNA sequence: TGTGCCACCGGACAGGATAGCAATCAGCCCCAGCATTTT. Encoded protein: CATGQDSNQPQHF. The J gene is TRBJ1-5, the V gene TRBV19; TRBD1 agrees at 7 bases. V dropped 10 bases and J dropped 0; count of bases not matched to a gene: 3. Germline V gene lookup returns CDR1 LNHDA and CDR2 SQIVND (reference sequence). This CDR3 spans 13 amino acids.

As concerns this clone: The same CDR3 is also encoded by other DNA sequences in this sample. The rearrangement links TRBV5-1 to TRBJ2-1; D is undetermined. The germline V and J ends were trimmed by 5 bases and 0 bases, with 12 bases remaining between them. CDR1 and CDR2 from the germline V gene are SGHRS and YFSETQ. This CDR3 contains 15 residues. Here the CDR3 reads CASSSDSGSYNEQFF. CDR3 nucleotide sequence: TGCGCCAGCAGTTCTGACTCCGGCTCCTACAATGAGCAGTTCTTC.

This clone came up once. The rearrangement uses TRBV5-1 and TRBJ2-7; D could derive from TRBD1 or TRBD2 (6 bases each). The CDR3 totals 13 residues. The germline CDR1 and CDR2 sequences are SGHRS and YFSETQ. The V gene lost 0 bases and the J gene lost 5 bases, with 9 bases spanning the gap. Here the CDR3 DNA reads TGCGCCAGCAGCTTGGTCGGGGGCGACGAGCAGTACTTC. Amino acid sequence: CASSLVGGDEQYF.

The chain has TRBV28 and TRBJ1-3; D is unclear. The CDR3 runs 15 residues. The germline V and J ends were trimmed by 2 bases and 0 bases, with 8 bases remaining between them. Germline V gene lookup returns CDR1 MDHEN and CDR2 SYDVKM. The CDR3 loop reads CASSLIQSSGNTIYF. In DNA form, the CDR3 reads TGTGCCAGCAGTTTAATACAGAGCTCTGGAAACACCATATATTTT.

The J gene is TRBJ1-4, the V gene TRBV6-1; D possibly corresponds to TRBD1 (6 bases). There are 17 residues in the CDR3. Germline assignment: CDR1 MNHNS and CDR2 SASEGT. V lost 2 bases and J 2 bases, leaving 15 bases between the germline ends. CDR3 nucleotide sequence: TGTGCCAGCAGTGAAAGGGGGGCCCTGGGGACTAATGAAAAACTGTTTTTT. Protein sequence: CASSERGALGTNEKLFF.

This sequence joins TRBV5-1 and TRBJ1-6; perhaps TRBD1 as D (6 bases). The V and J ends lost 3 bases and 0 bases respectively, with 10 bases between them. Germline CDR1 SGHRS, CDR2 YFSETQ. This CDR3 comprises 16 residues. Here the CDR3 reads CASSSGVSSYNSPLHF. Here the CDR3 DNA reads TGCGCCAGCAGCTCAGGGGTTAGCTCCTATAATTCACCCCTCCACTTT. The whole variable domain, remainder taken from reference TRBV5-1 and TRBJ1-6, is KAGVTQTPRYLIKTRGQQVTLSCSPISGHRSVSWYQQTPGQGLQFLFEYFSETQRNKGNFPGRFSGRQFSNSRSEMNVSTLELGDSALYLCASSSGVSSYNSPLHFGNGTRLTVT.

With respect to this clone: The same CDR3 is also encoded by other DNA sequences in this sample. V is TRBV10-3 and J is TRBJ2-7, with no clear D. The CDR3 covers 12 residues. The germline gives CDR1 ENHRY, CDR2 SYGVKD. Trimming cost V 2 bases and J 3 bases, with 5 bases left between them. CDR3 DNA: TGTGCCATCAGTGAGGACGACTACGAGCAGTACTTC. Translating it yields CAISEDDYEQYF.

J is TRBJ2-7 and V is TRBV9; possible D gene TRBD2, 6 bases. This CDR3 region has 14 residues. Trimming took off 4 bases at V and 2 bases at J, with 13 bases between the two ends. Germline V gene data show CDR1 as SGDLS and CDR2 as YYNGEE. This CDR3 reads CASSRGGVTYEQYF. The CDR3 DNA is TGTGCCAGCAGCCGAGGAGGGGTGACCTACGAGCAGTACTTC.

DNA for the CDR3: TGTGCCAGCAGCAAATTGACAGTTTACAATGAGCAGTTCTTC. Residues: CASSKLTVYNEQFF. The chain has TRBV21-1 and TRBJ2-1; TRBD1, the table's D call, was not compared with the DNA. TRBV21-1 has pseudogene status. The CDR3 has 14 amino acids.

The CDR3 region is CASSQEVELEQYF. In DNA, the CDR3 is TGCGCCAGCAGCCAAGAAGTGGAGTTGGAGCAGTACTTC. The chain links TRBV4-3 to TRBJ2-7, with D unresolved. The V and J ends lost 0 bases and 7 bases respectively, with 10 bases between them. Per germline, CDR1 LGHNA and CDR2 YSLEER. This CDR3 is 13 amino acids long.

The rearrangement uses TRBV6-5 and TRBJ2-2; no definite D call. The CDR3 is 14 amino acids. The germline V gene encodes CDR1 MNHEY and CDR2 SVGAGI. Trimming removed 10 bases at V and 0 bases at J, with 12 bases between. CDR3: CAIIENANTGELFF. The CDR3 bases are TGTGCCATCATTGAGAACGCGAACACCGGGGAGCTGTTTTTT.

V and J are TRBV5-1 and TRBJ1-1; D gene uncertain. The V end was cut by 1 base, the J end by 3 bases, with 7 bases between. The CDR3 extends over 13 amino acids. The germline CDR1 and CDR2 sequences are SGHRS and YFSETQ. CDR3: CASSLIGYTEAFF. The CDR3 DNA is TGCGCCAGCAGCTTGATCGGATACACTGAAGCTTTCTTT.

The sample holds a few counts of this clone. V is TRBV19 and J is TRBJ1-1, with D perhaps matching TRBD1 (5 bases). Trimming stripped 7 bases from V and 4 bases from J, with 10 bases between. This CDR3 comprises 12 residues. Germline V CDR1 and CDR2: LNHDA, SQIVND (reference sequence). CDR3 in DNA: TGTGCCAGTAATAGGAGGGGCACTGAAGCTTTCTTT. Translation gives CASNRRGTEAFF.